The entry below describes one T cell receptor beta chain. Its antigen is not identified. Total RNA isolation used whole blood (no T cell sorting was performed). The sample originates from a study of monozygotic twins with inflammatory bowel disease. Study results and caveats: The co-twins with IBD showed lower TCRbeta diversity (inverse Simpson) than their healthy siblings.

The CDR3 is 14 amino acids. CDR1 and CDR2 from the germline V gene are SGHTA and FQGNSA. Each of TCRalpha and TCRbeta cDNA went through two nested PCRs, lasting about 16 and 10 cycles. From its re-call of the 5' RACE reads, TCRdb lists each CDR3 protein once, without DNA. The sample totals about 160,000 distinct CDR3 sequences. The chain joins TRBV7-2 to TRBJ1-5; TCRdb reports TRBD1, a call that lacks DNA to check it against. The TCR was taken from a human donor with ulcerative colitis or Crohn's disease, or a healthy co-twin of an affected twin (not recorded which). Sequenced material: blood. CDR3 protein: CASSFIDSLSSQHF. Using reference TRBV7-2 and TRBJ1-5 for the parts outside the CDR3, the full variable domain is GAGVSQSPSNKVTEKGKDVELRCDPISGHTALYWYRQSLGQGLEFLIYFQGNSAPDKSGLPSDRFSAERTGGSVSTLTIQRTQQEDSAVYLCASSFIDSLSSQHFGDGTRLSIL.